The next 4 T cell receptor beta chains were all read from a single sample in a study of T cell responses to AZD1222 COVID-19 vaccine. Sequenced by immunoSEQ multiplex PCR; TCRdb stores in-frame clones only, minus some. The sample comprises more than 100,000 clones, roughly 91% of which are singletons, and 0.95% to 1.5% rests with the top ten. The specimen was peripheral blood, collected on day 0 of AZD1222 vaccination. The receptor source for this set is an adult in good health.

The CDR3 DNA reads TGTGCCAGCAGCAAACGCCGGACAGGGCTCACTGAAGCTTTCTTT. It translates to CASSKRRTGLTEAFF. The chain has TRBV21-1 and TRBJ1-1; TRBD1, as called in the table, went unchecked against the DNA. TRBV21-1 is listed as a pseudogene. The CDR3 is made up of 15 amino acids.

This sequence joins TRBV9 and TRBJ2-1, with 7 nucleotides matching TRBD2. CDR1 and CDR2 from the germline V gene are SGDLS and YYNGEE. The CDR3 runs to 15 residues. V trimming: 0 bases; J trimming: 2 bases; junction bases outside the gene matches: 2. The CDR3 bases are TGTGCCAGCAGCGTAGTCGGGGGGACCTACAATGAGCAGTTCTTC. It is translated as CASSVVGGTYNEQFF.

This clone occurred a few times. The genes are TRBV7-2 and TRBJ1-4, with D uncertain. V lost 1 base and J lost 0, with 9 bases in between. The CDR3 consists of 16 residues. From germline, CDR1 is SGHTA and CDR2 FQGNSA. The CDR3 nucleotides read TGTGCCAGCAGCTTAGTCGGTGGAGCAACTAATGAAAAACTGTTTTTT. It yields the protein CASSLVGGATNEKLFF.

The chain uses TRBV15 and TRBJ1-3; 8 nucleotides agree with TRBD1. CDR1 is LNHNV, CDR2 YYDKDF, per germline (reference sequence). The junction had 4 bases not matched to a gene; V was cut back by 6 bases and J by 3 bases. The CDR3 consists of 14 residues. The CDR3 nucleotides read TGTGCCACCAGGGCCAGGGGGCTTGGAAACACCATATATTTT. Residues: CATRARGLGNTIYF.